This T cell receptor (beta chain) comes out of a study of T-cell memory formation after mild COVID-19. Study overall: Largely donor-specific sequence clusters came from two donors. Study results and caveats: Confirmation was lacking for SARS-CoV-2 specificity of second-wave clones that peaked on day 37.

This clonotype has a count of ten or more. Its antigen is not identified. TCRdb recomputed calls from the 5' RACE reads with MiXCR, one row per CDR3 protein. The data hold approximately 60,000 distinct CDR3 sequences, with roughly 9.5% observed a single time. CDR1 SGHRS and CDR2 YFSETQ come from the germline V gene. The CDR3 totals 15 residues. J was trimmed by 3 bases and V by 4 bases; bases with no gene match: 8. This TCR was recovered from a man aged 18 to 29 who had mild COVID-19 (a few samples of this study predate the infection). Cell type and time point are not known. The chain has TRBV5-1 and TRBJ2-3; TRBD2 aligns across 7 bases. Specimen: PBMCs or a T cell subset sorted from them (not recorded which). CDR3 loop: CASSPGLGHTDTQYF. CDR3 DNA sequence: TGCGCCAGCAGCCCCGGACTAGGTCATACAGATACGCAGTATTTT.